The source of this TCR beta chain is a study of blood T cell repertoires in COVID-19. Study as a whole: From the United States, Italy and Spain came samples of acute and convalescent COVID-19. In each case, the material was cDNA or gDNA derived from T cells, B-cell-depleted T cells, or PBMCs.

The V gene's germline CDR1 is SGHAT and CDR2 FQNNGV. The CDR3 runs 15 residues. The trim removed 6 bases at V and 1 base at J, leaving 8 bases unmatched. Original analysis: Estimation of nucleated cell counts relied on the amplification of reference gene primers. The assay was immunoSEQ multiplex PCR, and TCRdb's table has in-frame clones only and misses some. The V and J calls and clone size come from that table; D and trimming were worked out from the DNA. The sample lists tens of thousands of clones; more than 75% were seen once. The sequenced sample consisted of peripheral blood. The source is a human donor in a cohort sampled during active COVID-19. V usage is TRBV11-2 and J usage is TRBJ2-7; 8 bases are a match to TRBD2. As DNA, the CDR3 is TGTGCCAGCAGAGTCGGAGCGGGGGTATCCTACGAGCAGTACTTC. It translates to CASRVGAGVSYEQYF. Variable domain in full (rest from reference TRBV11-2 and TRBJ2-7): EAGVAQSPRYKIIEKRQSVAFWCNPISGHATLYWYQQILGQGPKLLIQFQNNGVVDDSQLPKDRFSAERLKGVDSTLKIQPAKLEDSAVYLCASRVGAGVSYEQYFGPGTRLTVT.